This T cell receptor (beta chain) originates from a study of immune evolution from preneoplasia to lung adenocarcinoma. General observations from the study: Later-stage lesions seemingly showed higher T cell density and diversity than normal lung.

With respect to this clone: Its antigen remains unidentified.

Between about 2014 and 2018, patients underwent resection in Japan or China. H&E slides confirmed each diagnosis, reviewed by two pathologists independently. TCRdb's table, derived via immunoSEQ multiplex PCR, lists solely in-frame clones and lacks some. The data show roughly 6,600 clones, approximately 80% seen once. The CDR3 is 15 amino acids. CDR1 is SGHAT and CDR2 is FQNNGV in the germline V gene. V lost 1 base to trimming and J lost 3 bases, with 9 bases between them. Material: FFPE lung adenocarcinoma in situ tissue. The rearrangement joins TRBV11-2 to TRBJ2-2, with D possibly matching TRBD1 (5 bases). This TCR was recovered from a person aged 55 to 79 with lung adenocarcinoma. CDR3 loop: CASSLASGYTGELFF. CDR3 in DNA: TGTGCCAGCAGCTTAGCGTCAGGGTACACCGGGGAGCTGTTTTTT.